This T cell receptor beta chain appears in the sequencing data of a study of T-cell memory formation after mild COVID-19. TCRdb re-analysed the 5' RACE reads in MiXCR, keeping a single row per CDR3 protein. The data contain 530,000 or so distinct CDR3 sequences, roughly 17% of them seen just once; the ten biggest clones take up less than 10%. From germline, CDR1 is SEHNR and CDR2 FQNEAQ (reference sequence). Trimming removed 5 bases at V and 7 bases at J, with 9 bases between. The CDR3 is made up of 11 amino acids. This chain joins TRBV7-9 and TRBJ2-7; no clear D. Specimen: PBMCs or a T cell subset sorted from them (not recorded which). This clonotype was sampled from an adult woman who had mild COVID-19 (a few samples of this study predate the infection). Cell type and time point are not known. In DNA, the CDR3 is TGTGCCAGCAGCGCAATCTTAGAGCAGTACTTC. It yields the protein CASSAILEQYF.